The text below deals with one T cell receptor (beta chain). The antigen it binds to is not known. Per-nucleotide qualities are absent, and no much larger clonotype sits a single base away. Donors were healthy HIV-negative adults with no recently reported acute infections or vaccinations. All donors were Caucasian adults living in Nashville, Tennessee, USA. CD4+ T cells were enriched by magnetic negative selection; naive cells were then positively selected on CD45RA, and the negative fraction formed the memory subset. Blood was collected by leukapheresis, and PBMCs were isolated by Ficoll-Histopaque density gradient centrifugation and then cryopreserved in liquid nitrogen vapor phase. Analytical flow cytometry was used to check the purity and quantity of each magnetically sorted T cell population. Genomic DNA was isolated from each sorted fraction and quantified by UV absorbance on a Nanodrop 2000c.

CDR1 is given as LNHDA and CDR2 as SQIVND, both from the germline V gene (reference sequence). Compared with germline, V lacks 6 bases and J lacks 7 bases; bases without a gene match: 8. From cysteine to phenylalanine, the CDR3 is 14 amino acids long. The sequence is cut down to CDR3 DNA, 42 bases in frame from base 1. This entry comes from a study of shared clonotypes between healthy human individuals (dated by TCRdb to the early 2020s). Background on the whole study: Two women and a few men aged 18 to 49 years were included in the cohort. For each donor, three plates each were used for CD4 naive and CD4 memory, two plates were used for CD8 naive, and one plate was used for CD8 memory. To estimate repertoire size and how much clonotype sharing occurs between individuals, the study deeply sequenced the blood TCR repertoires of about five healthy adults. Different laboratories and diverse techniques were used to prepare libraries and sequence TCR repertoires, to increase sequencing depth and limit assay-specific biases. Per donor, leukapheresis produced somewhere between about 0.94 and 8.9 billion PBMCs.

Using the deep immunoSEQ assay, TCR CDR3 regions were amplified from genomic DNA by multiplex PCR. Extracted genomic DNA from each cell subset was spread evenly across all wells of several immunoSEQ 96-well plates, with each plate serving as a replicate. For sorted subsets, approximately 200 ng of genomic DNA, equivalent to some 33,000 T cell genomes, went into each replicate PCR. The purified libraries were quantified using a Qubit 3.0 fluorometer, sized with a Bioanalyzer 2100, and then quantified again using the KAPA Library Quantification kit. Every immunoSEQ 96-well plate was sequenced on a dedicated single-read 150-cycle Illumina NextSeq 550 flow cell. For the original study's pipeline: Because the immunoSEQ output included only junctional sequences and no quality scores, the filtering could not be the same as the filtering used for full-length reads. To assign V/J genes and CDR3, sequences were annotated using PyIR, a Python wrapper for IgBLAST v1.9, with IMGT germline references. Any read was removed if the V/J assignment was weak (E-value above 1e-6), the CDR3 was missing, or the read contained stop codons, out-of-frame junctions, or ambiguous translated residues. V3J clonotypes were defined by identical inferred V gene, J gene, and CDR3 amino acid sequence. The percentage overlap between two repertoires was calculated by dividing the number of shared unique clonotypes by the size of the smaller repertoire. Three approaches were used to assess repertoire richness: RTK rarefaction, the Chao1 estimator, and Recon v2.1 estimates of unobserved clonotypes. For all TCRbeta clonotypes obtained by the gDNA method from several donors, generation probabilities were computed with OLGA. Entries here come from immuneACCESS through TCRdb and include only in-frame sequences with V and J called. Some clones fail to appear in such tables; in the studies checked, an unresolved V gene covers under half of the shortfall, and the cause of the remainder is unknown. From that table come the V and J calls and clone size; the DNA was used to work out D and trimming. Recorded for this sample are more than 2 million clones; 95% of them occurred a single time. The ten largest make up 0.1% to 0.15% of the sample.

The full study reports these points: Incomplete sequencing was indicated by rarefaction of sorted-subset datasets, despite the large sequencing depth. Across a few donors, approximately 4.9% of naive CD4, more than 3% of naive CD8, roughly 2.3% of memory CD4, and approximately 0.4% of memory CD8 clonotypes were shared. Based on pairwise subsampling, the degree of clonotype sharing among donors was expected to be affected by sequencing depth. Clonotypes shared by all four sorted-subset donors showed higher generation probabilities than non-shared clonotypes. Because the study included a small number of donors, the genetic and exposure-history diversity represented was limited. Sampling was restricted to blood, and TCR repertoires in tissues likely differ from the TCR repertoires found in blood. Naive subsets generally had larger estimated clonotype richness than memory subsets did.

Sequenced: naive CD4+ T cells sorted from blood. The meaning of the sample's cell subset or site label: CD45RA+ positively selected. The receptor chain draws on TRBV19 and TRBJ2-1; 8 junctional bases match TRBD2. This clonotype was sampled from a man aged 18 to 30 in good health. CDR3 region: CASRNVGTSNEQFF. The sequenced DNA: TGTGCCAGTAGAAATGTAGGGACTAGTAATGAGCAGTTCTTC. The full variable domain, with segments outside the CDR3 supplied by the reference TRBV19 and TRBJ2-1 proteins, appears as DGGITQSPKYLFRKEGQNVTLSCEQNLNHDAMYWYRQDPGQGLRLIYYSQIVNDFQKGDIAEGYSVSREKKESFPLTVTSAQKNPTAFYLCASRNVGTSNEQFFGPGTRLTVL.